The next 25 T cell receptor beta chains were all read from a single sample in a study of CD8+ T cells in alopecia areata. The treatment here: oral pan-JAK inhibitor, 5-10 mg twice daily. RNA extraction and reverse transcription yielded cDNA as sequencing template. TCRdb's table, derived via immunoSEQ multiplex PCR, lists solely in-frame clones and lacks some. This table holds under 150,000 clones, approximately 57% found once. Sequenced material: CD4+ T cells sorted from blood, taken at week 4, from a patient treated with tofacitinib. The receptors come from a human donor with alopecia areata.

This chain joins TRBV19 and TRBJ1-1; D uncertain. V lost 8 bases, J lost 0 bases, and 19 bases lay in between. Per the germline V gene, CDR1 is LNHDA and CDR2 is SQIVND (reference sequence). CDR3 length equals 16 residues. The DNA for the CDR3 is TGTGCCAGTCGTCCGGGTCGCTTTCAGATGAACACTGAAGCTTTCTTT. This sequence encodes CASRPGRFQMNTEAFF.

V gene TRBV4-1 combines with J gene TRBJ1-2, with 7 bases matching TRBD1. Germline CDR1 MGHRA, CDR2 YSYEKL. This CDR3 contains 15 residues. The trim removed 0 bases at V and 5 bases at J, leaving 6 bases unmatched. CDR3 loop: CASSQDQTGWYGYTF. CDR3 nucleotides: TGCGCCAGCAGCCAAGACCAGACAGGGTGGTATGGCTACACCTTC.

The chain carries TRBV6-5 and TRBJ1-3; D gene ambiguous. Trimming pared 3 bases from V and 3 bases from J, leaving 6 bases between. CDR1 is MNHEY, CDR2 SVGAGI, per germline. The CDR3 sequence is 13 residues long. Written as DNA, the CDR3 is TGTGCCAGCAGTTATTCGAGTGGAAACACCATATATTTT. Protein: CASSYSSGNTIYF.

This chain links TRBV15 with TRBJ2-4; D possibly corresponds to TRBD2 (6 bases). The CDR3 consists of 15 residues. V lost 6 bases, J lost 1 base, and 13 bases lay in between. Germline CDR1 and CDR2: LNHNV and YYDKDF (reference sequence). This CDR3 reads CATSTAGGAKNIQYF. The CDR3 nucleotides are TGTGCCACCAGTACCGCAGGAGGGGCCAAAAACATTCAGTACTTC.

This clone was counted between two and nine times. The V and J genes are TRBV29-1 and TRBJ2-3; a possible D gene is TRBD1 (6 bases). CDR3 length equals 12 residues. CDR1 and CDR2 from the germline V gene are SQVTM and ANQGSEA. V lost 4 bases and J 5 bases, leaving 10 bases between the germline ends. CDR3: CSVGGGRDTQYF. The CDR3 DNA reads TGCAGCGTTGGTGGGGGCAGAGATACGCAGTATTTT.

The chain is built from TRBV5-1 and TRBJ1-1; D not certain. Trimming shortened V by 2 bases and J by 1 base, and 12 bases separated the two germline ends. This CDR3 is built from 15 residues. Per germline, CDR1 SGHRS and CDR2 YFSETQ. The CDR3 DNA reads TGCGCCAGCAGCTTTAGGGCGGATTGGAACACTGAAGCTTTCTTT. Encoded protein: CASSFRADWNTEAFF.

The genes are TRBV7-2 and TRBJ2-5, with unresolved D. Trimming cost V 3 bases and J 1 base, with 12 bases left between them. The CDR3 extends over 15 amino acids. Germline V CDR1 and CDR2: SGHTA, FQGNSA. CDR3 sequence (DNA): TGTGCCAGCAGCTTCGGTCGTCAGGTCCAAGAGACCCAGTACTTC. Its protein is CASSFGRQVQETQYF.

The rearrangement links TRBV29-1 to TRBJ2-4; D is perhaps TRBD1 or TRBD2 (5 bases each). The germline gives CDR1 SQVTM, CDR2 ANQGSEA. The ends were cut back, 5 bases at V and 0 bases at J, with 11 bases in the middle. The CDR3 is 14 amino acids. The CDR3 spells CSVRDVLAKNIQYF. The CDR3 bases are TGCAGCGTTCGGGACGTCCTAGCCAAAAACATTCAGTACTTC.

The CDR3 here is CASTEGLMTEAFF. CDR3 sequence (DNA): TGTGCCAGCACGGAGGGGTTGATGACTGAAGCTTTCTTT. This chain uses TRBV2 with TRBJ1-1; possibly TRBD1 for D (5 bases). Between the trimmed V and J ends, which lost 7 bases and 5 bases, there was a span of 14 bases. The CDR3 has 13 amino acids. CDR1 and CDR2 (germline): SNHLY, FYNNEI.

This chain uses TRBV7-8 with TRBJ2-7; 9 bases map to TRBD1. The CDR3 loop spans 16 amino acids. V lost 8 bases to trimming and J lost 2 bases; unmatched junction nucleotides: 13. Germline V gene data show CDR1 as SGHVS and CDR2 as FQNEAQ. The CDR3 DNA sequence: TGTGCCAGCTCCAAGACAGGGGGTAATAAGGCCTACGAGCAGTACTTC. Protein product: CASSKTGGNKAYEQYF.

This sequence joins TRBV5-1 and TRBJ2-5, with a possible D match to TRBD1 (6 bases). The CDR3 is 13 amino acids. Germline V CDR1 and CDR2: SGHRS, YFSETQ. Trimming took 3 bases from V and 4 from J, leaving 10 bases between them. Here the CDR3 reads CASSYARGETQYF. The CDR3 DNA sequence: TGCGCCAGCAGCTATGCCAGGGGAGAGACCCAGTACTTC.

The V gene is TRBV29-1, the J gene TRBJ2-5; 9 bases map to TRBD2. This CDR3 comprises 15 residues. J lost 2 bases, V lost 6 bases, and 10 bases had no gene match. CDR1 is SQVTM, CDR2 ANQGSEA, per germline. The CDR3 DNA follows: TGCAGCGTCGGTCGCGCTAGCGGGGAACAAGAGACCCAGTACTTC. This sequence encodes CSVGRASGEQETQYF.

In this sample, this clone turned up a few times. The J gene is TRBJ2-1, the V gene TRBV19, with D perhaps TRBD1 (6 bases). Germline-derived CDR1 and CDR2 are LNHDA and SQIVND (reference sequence). The CDR3 consists of 13 residues. V was cut by 8 bases and J by 0 bases, with 8 bases left in between. The CDR3 spells CASGQSSYNEQFF. CDR3 in DNA: TGTGCCAGTGGACAGAGCTCCTACAATGAGCAGTTCTTC.

The V and J genes are TRBV4-1 and TRBJ2-6; D is perhaps TRBD2 (5 bases). This CDR3 contains 14 residues. Germline V gene data show CDR1 as MGHRA and CDR2 as YSYEKL. V dropped 0 bases and J dropped 8 bases, with 8 bases sitting between them. CDR3 nucleotide sequence: TGCGCCAGCAGCCAAGATAGGACTTCCAACGTCCTGACTTTC. It specifies CASSQDRTSNVLTF.

There are a few counts of this clone. V usage is TRBV2 and J usage is TRBJ2-6, with D unclear. Germline CDR1 SNHLY, CDR2 FYNNEI. CDR3 length: 16 amino acids. V was trimmed by 3 bases and J by 0 bases, leaving 9 bases between them. The CDR3 protein is CASSDYSFSGANVLTF. The CDR3 coding sequence is TGTGCCAGCAGTGATTATTCCTTCTCTGGGGCCAACGTCCTGACTTTC.

This clone was detected a few times. This chain joins TRBV30 and TRBJ1-2; D call uncertain. The germline CDR1 and CDR2 sequences are GTSNPN and SVGIG (reference sequence). Trimming took off 3 bases at V and 11 bases at J, with 19 bases between the two ends. CDR3 length: 13 amino acids. The chain's CDR3 is CAWSLIGSPPYTF. The DNA for the CDR3 is TGTGCCTGGAGCCTAATCGGGTCACCGCCGTACACCTTC.

V gene TRBV7-2 combines with J gene TRBJ1-6; TRBD1 aligns across 10 bases. Germline V CDR1 and CDR2: SGHTA, FQGNSA. The CDR3 length is 15 residues. Unmatched junction bases numbered 5, after V lost 5 bases and J lost 7 bases. The CDR3 sequence is CASSPGQGINSPLHF. The DNA for the CDR3 is TGTGCCAGCAGCCCGGGACAGGGGATAAATTCACCCCTCCACTTT.

This sequence joins TRBV7-3 and TRBJ1-1, with D hard to call. Between the trimmed V and J ends, which lost 0 bases and 5 bases, there was a span of 7 bases. The V gene's germline CDR1 is SGHTA and CDR2 FQGTGA. This CDR3 is built from 13 residues. CDR3 nucleotides: TGTGCCAGCAGCTTAACCGGCCGGACTGAAGCTTTCTTT. It is translated as CASSLTGRTEAFF. Using reference TRBV7-3 and TRBJ1-1 for the parts outside the CDR3, the full variable domain is GAGVSQTPSNKVTEKGKYVELRCDPISGHTALYWYRQSLGQGPEFLIYFQGTGAADDSGLPNDRFFAVRPEGSVSTLKIQRTERGDSAVYLCASSLTGRTEAFFGQGTRLTVV.

This chain uses TRBV11-2 with TRBJ1-1, with D unclear. Trimming took 5 bases from V and 1 from J, leaving 11 bases between them. Germline V gene sequence: CDR1 SGHAT, CDR2 FQNNGV. This CDR3 has 14 residues. The CDR3 here is CASSLQVGNTEAFF. DNA for the CDR3: TGTGCCAGCAGCCTCCAAGTGGGGAACACTGAAGCTTTCTTT.

The chain carries TRBV29-1 and TRBJ2-3; possibly TRBD1 or TRBD2 for D (6 bases each). Germline V lookup: CDR1 SQVTM, CDR2 ANQGSEA. V was cut by 2 bases and J by 4 bases, with 10 bases left in between. CDR3 length: 13 residues. The CDR3, as DNA: TGCAGCGTTGAATGGGGGGCCCCAGATACGCAGTATTTT. Its translation is CSVEWGAPDTQYF.

The sample holds a few counts of this clone. Other nucleotide sequences in the sample specify the same CDR3. This sequence joins TRBV11-2 and TRBJ2-5; D is uncertain. In germline, CDR1 is SGHAT, CDR2 FQNNGV. This CDR3 is built from 11 residues. V lost 1 base, J lost 5 bases, and 2 bases lay in between. The CDR3 loop is CASSLVETQYF. The CDR3 region has the DNA TGTGCCAGCAGCTTAGTTGAGACCCAGTACTTC.

The V gene is TRBV7-9, the J gene TRBJ2-5; 9 nucleotides line up with TRBD2. Unmatched junction bases numbered 8, after V lost 2 bases and J lost 7 bases. This CDR3 spans 15 amino acids. The germline V gene has CDR1 SEHNR and CDR2 FQNEAQ (reference sequence). Here the CDR3 reads CASSLSSGTPGTQYF. Here the CDR3 DNA reads TGTGCCAGCAGCTTATCTAGCGGGACCCCCGGGACCCAGTACTTC.

This chain joins TRBV2 and TRBJ1-6; D is uncertain. Deletions cut 1 base from V and 14 bases from J, with 9 bases between. The CDR3 is 12 residues long. Germline V gene data show CDR1 as SNHLY and CDR2 as FYNNEI. As DNA, the CDR3 is TGTGCCAGCAGTGAAGGCCCCGGGGCCCTCCACTTT. Its translation: CASSEGPGALHF.

V usage is TRBV7-9 and J usage is TRBJ2-5; D is unresolved. The CDR3 is 12 amino acids. CDR1 and CDR2 (germline): SEHNR, FQNEAQ (reference sequence). V lost 0 bases to trimming and J lost 2 bases, with 1 base between them. DNA for the CDR3: TGTGCCAGCAGCTTAGCTCAAGAGACCCAGTACTTC. Its protein is CASSLAQETQYF.

The V and J genes are TRBV11-2 and TRBJ2-1; TRBD1 matches at 10 bases. Germline V gene lookup returns CDR1 SGHAT and CDR2 FQNNGV. The CDR3 spans 14 residues. J was trimmed by 4 bases and V by 8 bases; bases with no gene match: 5. The CDR3 protein is CASEDRGRYNEQFF. The CDR3 bases are TGTGCCAGCGAAGACAGGGGGCGGTACAATGAGCAGTTCTTC.